This section outlines one T cell receptor (beta chain) sequence together with its context. Trimming pared 10 bases from V and 0 bases from J, leaving 17 bases between. The V gene's germline CDR1 is SGHRS and CDR2 YFSETQ. This CDR3 has 15 residues. This sample was taken from a study of blood T cell repertoires in COVID-19. Study details: COVID-19 samples from acute and convalescent phases originated in the United States, Italy and Spain. T cells, B-cell-depleted T cells, or PBMCs provided the cDNA or gDNA that served as material.

As processed by the authors: Estimated nucleated cell counts came from reference gene primer amplification. The repertoire was sequenced with immunoSEQ multiplex PCR; TCRdb's copy has only in-frame clones and lacks some. The V and J calls and clone size were taken over from that table, and D and trimming were inferred from the DNA. This sample has around 250,000 clones, with around four fifths found just once. Sequencing was performed on peripheral blood. The receptor comes from a middle-aged man with active or convalescent COVID-19. The chain links TRBV5-1 to TRBJ1-3; maybe TRBD1 (6 bases). The CDR3 DNA sequence: TGCGCCGCACAACAGGGCCCCAGCTCTGGAAACACCATATATTTT. Protein sequence: CAAQQGPSSGNTIYF.